This T cell receptor beta chain was recorded in a study of T cell responses to AZD1222 COVID-19 vaccine. Across the whole study: Pooling covered second doses at about 4 or about 12 weeks.

Measured with immunoSEQ multiplex PCR; TCRdb has only the in-frame clones, and not every one. In the table there are around 66,000 clones, approximately 84% of which are singletons. This CDR3 has 13 amino acids. Germline CDR1 and CDR2: GTSNPN and SVGIG (reference sequence). V was pared by 8 bases and J by 7 bases, with 10 bases of the junction left unmatched. About this clone itself: As yet, its antigen is unknown.

Overall study results and limits: The study reported that nearly half of spike-specific TCRs target unmutated variant regions. No day 14 peak samples; only post-peak repertoires were characterized. White British people made up most donors, females outnumbered males, and clonal diversity was possibly underestimated.

The clonotype originates from an adult in good health. This sequence joins TRBV30 and TRBJ2-1; 8 bases map to TRBD2. Sequenced material: peripheral blood, taken on day 0 of AZD1222 vaccination. CDR3 nucleotides: TGTGCCCATGTCGCGGGAGGAGAAAATGAGCAGTTCTTC. It codes for CAHVAGGENEQFF.